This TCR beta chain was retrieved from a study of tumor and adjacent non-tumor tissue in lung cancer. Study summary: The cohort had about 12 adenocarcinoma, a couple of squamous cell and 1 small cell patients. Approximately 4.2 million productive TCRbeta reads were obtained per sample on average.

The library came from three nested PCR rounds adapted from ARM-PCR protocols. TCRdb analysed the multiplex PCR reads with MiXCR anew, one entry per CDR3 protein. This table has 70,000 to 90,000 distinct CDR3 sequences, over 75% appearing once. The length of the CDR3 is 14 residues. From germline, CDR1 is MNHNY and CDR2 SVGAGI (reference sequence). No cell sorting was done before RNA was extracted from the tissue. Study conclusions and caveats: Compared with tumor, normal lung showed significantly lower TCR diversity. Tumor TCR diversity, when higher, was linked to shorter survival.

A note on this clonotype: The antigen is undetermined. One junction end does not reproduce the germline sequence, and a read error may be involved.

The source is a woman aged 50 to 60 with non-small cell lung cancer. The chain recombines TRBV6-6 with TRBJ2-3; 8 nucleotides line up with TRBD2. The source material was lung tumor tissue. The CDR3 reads CVSTPGGPVDTQYF. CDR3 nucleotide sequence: TGTGTCAGCACACCGGGAGGGCCGGTAGATACGCAGTATTTT.